Below are 20 T cell receptor beta chains sequenced from a single sample in a study of glioma-infiltrating T cells. Amplification of TCR alpha and beta CDR3 regions from RNA used iRepertoire nested multiplex PCR. TCRdb re-called the multiplex PCR reads through MiXCR, storing one row per CDR3 protein. The sample consists of some 100,000 distinct CDR3 sequences, 25% to 30% of them appearing once. The sequenced material came from glioma tissue, nonneoplastic brain tissue, or PBMCs (not recorded which). The receptor set was obtained from a human donor with low-grade glioma or glioblastoma, undergoing nonglioma brain surgery, or in good health (not recorded which).

This clonotype was seen repeatedly, ten times or more. The chain joins TRBV9 to TRBJ1-3; D is unclear. Deletions cut 5 bases from V and 0 bases from J, with 6 bases between. Germline V CDR1 and CDR2: SGDLS, YYNGEE. The CDR3 has 13 amino acids. CDR3 sequence: CASRQSSGNTIYF. As DNA, the CDR3 is TGTGCCAGCAGGCAGAGCTCTGGAAACACCATATATTTT.

This clonotype was found many times. The chain is built from TRBV4-3 and TRBJ2-4; D tentatively reads TRBD1 or TRBD2 (5 bases each). Germline V gives CDR1 LGHNA, CDR2 YSLEER. This CDR3 contains 15 residues. Trimming pared 1 base from V and 2 bases from J, leaving 9 bases between. CDR3 in DNA: TGCGCCAGCAGCCAAGTTGGGGGATCCAAAAACATTCAGTACTTC. It translates to CASSQVGGSKNIQYF.

Comments on this clonotype: It may be a read error: a sequence one base away is much more abundant. V gene TRBV7-9 combines with J gene TRBJ1-6; D is possibly TRBD1 (6 bases). This CDR3 spans 16 amino acids. Germline CDR1 reads SEHNR; CDR2 reads FQNEAQ (reference sequence). The CDR3 region has the DNA TGTGCCAGCAGCTCCTTTGGGGGGGGCGACAATTCACCCATCCACTTT. Translation gives CASSSFGGGDNSPIHF.

In its sample, this clonotype was seen a few times. The CDR3 sequence: CSVEGHYEQYF. In DNA, the CDR3 is TGCAGCGTTGAAGGGCACTACGAGCAGTACTTC. The V call is TRBV29-1, the J call TRBJ2-7; the D is unclear. This CDR3 comprises 11 residues. Trimming removed 1 base at V and 3 bases at J, with 4 bases between. Germline values: CDR1 SQVTM, CDR2 ANQGSEA.

Comment on this clonotype: Germline is not matched at one junction end, which may reflect a read error. CDR3 in amino acids: CDSSLAQGQTQHF. The CDR3 bases are TGTGACAGCAGCTTAGCGCAGGGTCAGACCCAGCATTTT. The chain carries TRBV7-2 and TRBJ1-5; weak D call: TRBD1 (5 bases). This CDR3 spans 13 amino acids. Germline values: CDR1 SGHTA, CDR2 FQGNSA.

This clonotype showed up many times. The CDR3 spells CASSQGYRGPETEAFF. The CDR3 coding sequence is TGTGCCAGCAGCCAAGGGTACAGGGGGCCGGAGACTGAAGCTTTCTTT. The V gene is TRBV3-1, the J gene TRBJ1-1; TRBD1 aligns across 9 bases. With V trimmed by 1 base and J by 5 bases, 8 bases remained unmatched. CDR3 length: 16 amino acids. CDR1 is LGHDT, CDR2 YNNKEL, per germline (reference sequence).

This clonotype has ten or more counts. The chain's CDR3 is CASSQGGSYTEAFF. CDR3 DNA: TGTGCCAGCAGTCAAGGGGGTAGCTACACTGAAGCTTTCTTT. The chain has TRBV6-1 and TRBJ1-1; D might be TRBD1 (6 bases). The CDR3 is made up of 14 amino acids. The ends were cut back, 5 bases at V and 3 bases at J, with 13 bases in the middle. From germline, CDR1 is MNHNS and CDR2 SASEGT.

This clonotype was counted between two and nine times. V usage is TRBV12-3 or TRBV12-4 and J usage is TRBJ2-1; 7 positions agree with TRBD1. There are 20 residues in the CDR3. The V gene end was trimmed by 5 bases and the J gene end by 2 bases; junction bases not matched to a gene: 21. CDR3 loop: CASSPLTGKKEGSAYNEQFF. In DNA form, the CDR3 reads TGTGCCAGCAGTCCCCTGACAGGGAAAAAAGAGGGGAGCGCCTACAATGAGCAGTTCTTC.

This clonotype was recorded many times. This chain's CDR3 is CASSLDRQNSGNTIYF. CDR3 coding DNA: TGCGCCAGCAGCTTGGATCGGCAGAACTCTGGAAACACCATATATTTT. The chain couples TRBV5-1 to TRBJ1-3; no clear D. Per the germline V gene, CDR1 is SGHRS and CDR2 is YFSETQ. V gave up 0 bases and J gave up 0 bases, with 10 bases separating them. CDR3 size: 16 residues. The entire variable domain, with the rest obtained from reference TRBV5-1 and TRBJ1-3, is as follows: KAGVTQTPRYLIKTRGQQVTLSCSPISGHRSVSWYQQTPGQGLQFLFEYFSETQRNKGNFPGRFSGRQFSNSRSEMNVSTLELGDSALYLCASSLDRQNSGNTIYFGEGSWLTVV.

There are many counts of this clonotype. The rearrangement uses TRBV6-1 and TRBJ2-1; D is unclear. The CDR3 contains 9 residues. Germline V gene lookup returns CDR1 MNHNS and CDR2 SASEGT. V dropped 6 bases and J dropped 15 bases, with 9 bases sitting between them. The CDR3 DNA sequence: TGTGCCAGCAGGCCCAGACGGTTCTTC. It translates to CASRPRRFF.

On this clonotype itself: This clone may be a read error of a much larger clone one base away. This chain links TRBV24-1 with TRBJ1-1; TRBD1 is a possible D gene (5 bases). The CDR3 contains 14 residues. In germline, CDR1 is KGHDR, CDR2 SFDVKD. The CDR3 here is CATTWGGLNTKAFF. CDR3 DNA: TGTGCCACCACTTGGGGCGGACTGAACACTAAAGCTTTCTTT.

This clonotype came up many times. J is TRBJ2-7 and V is TRBV12-3 or TRBV12-4, with 11 bases aligning to TRBD2. Losses at the gene ends were 4 bases for V and 2 bases for J; bases not matched to a gene: 4. This CDR3 contains 15 residues. The CDR3 DNA reads TGTGCCAGCAGTTGGGGACTAGCGGCACCCTACGAGCAGTACTTC. It encodes CASSWGLAAPYEQYF.

This clonotype was counted ten times or more. The chain is built from TRBV10-3 and TRBJ2-1; weak D call: TRBD1 (5 bases). V lost 6 bases and J lost 5, with 23 bases in between. The CDR3 has 17 amino acids. The germline CDR1 and CDR2 sequences are ENHRY and SYGVKD. The CDR3 sequence: CAIRPTGSALSNNEQFF. For the CDR3, the DNA is TGTGCCATCAGACCTACAGGTTCGGCCCTCTCTAACAATGAGCAGTTCTTC.

This clonotype was found a few times. The rearrangement links TRBV5-4 to TRBJ1-2; D unresolved. The V gene lost 0 bases and the J gene lost 4 bases, with 7 bases spanning the gap. The CDR3 sequence is 13 residues long. Germline V gene sequence: CDR1 SGHNT, CDR2 YYREEE (reference sequence). CDR3 in amino acids: CASSLGRLYGYTF. CDR3 sequence (DNA): TGTGCCAGCAGCTTGGGCAGGCTCTATGGCTACACCTTC.

The V call is TRBV29-1, the J call TRBJ1-1; D is unclear. The CDR3 consists of 11 residues. V was trimmed by 2 bases and J by 9 bases, leaving 10 bases between them. The germline V gene encodes CDR1 SQVTM and CDR2 ANQGSEA. The CDR3: CSVERRAQAFF. CDR3 DNA: TGCAGCGTTGAAAGGAGGGCGCAAGCTTTCTTT.

This clonotype was picked up many times. This chain connects TRBV28 to TRBJ2-7, with 7 bases matching TRBD1. Germline V gives CDR1 MDHEN, CDR2 SYDVKM. V gave up 5 bases and J gave up 1 base; unmatched junction bases: 8. The length of the CDR3 is 15 residues. CDR3 sequence: CASSVYRGFSYEQYF. As DNA, the CDR3 is TGTGCCAGCAGTGTCTACAGGGGCTTTTCCTACGAGCAGTACTTC. The full variable domain, its missing parts supplied by reference TRBV28 and TRBJ2-7, is DVKVTQSSRYLVKRTGEKVFLECVQDMDHENMFWYRQDPGLGLRLIYFSYDVKMKEKGDIPEGYSVSREKKERFSLILESASTNQTSMYLCASSVYRGFSYEQYFGPGTRLTVT.

The chain combines TRBV30 with TRBJ1-1, with 7 bases aligning to TRBD1. This CDR3 spans 14 amino acids. Per germline, CDR1 GTSNPN and CDR2 SVGIG (reference sequence). After removal of 6 bases from V and 0 bases from J, the junction contained 7 bases not matched to a gene. The CDR3 protein is CACKTGTVNTEAFF. CDR3 coding DNA: TGTGCCTGTAAAACCGGGACAGTGAACACTGAAGCTTTCTTT. Full variable domain (rest looked up from reference TRBV30 and TRBJ1-1): SQTIHQWPATLVQPVGSPLSLECTVEGTSNPNLYWYRQAAGRGLQLLFYSVGIGQISSEVPQNLSASRPQDRQFILSSKKLLLSDSGFYLCACKTGTVNTEAFFGQGTRLTVV.

At least ten counts were recorded for this clonotype. This chain joins TRBV12-3 or TRBV12-4 and TRBJ1-1, with 7 bases that match TRBD1. This CDR3 has 13 residues. V lost 9 bases to trimming and J lost 1 base; unmatched junction nucleotides: 5. CDR3 loop: CASRQGQNTEAFF. The CDR3 bases are TGTGCCAGTCGACAGGGACAGAACACTGAAGCTTTCTTT.

Many counts were recorded for this clonotype. This CDR3 reads CASSQAAVAKLFF. The CDR3 DNA sequence: TGTGCCAGCAGCCAAGCAGCCGTGGCAAAACTGTTTTTT. This chain connects TRBV14 to TRBJ1-4, with D unclear. Germline CDR1 SGHDN, CDR2 FVKESK. CDR3 size: 13 residues. Trimming removed 1 base at V and 10 bases at J, with 10 bases between.

This clonotype appeared many times. The V and J genes are TRBV19 and TRBJ2-7, with TRBD1 as a possible D gene (6 bases). Germline V CDR1 and CDR2: LNHDA, SQIVND (reference sequence). The CDR3 sequence is 15 residues long. With 5 bases removed from V and 1 base from J, the gap between germline ends came to 15 bases. This CDR3 is CASSLDSLLSYEQYF. As DNA, the CDR3 is TGTGCCAGTAGTTTGGACAGCTTGCTATCCTACGAGCAGTACTTC. The whole variable domain, remainder taken from reference TRBV19 and TRBJ2-7, is DGGITQSPKYLFRKEGQNVTLSCEQNLNHDAMYWYRQDPGQGLRLIYYSQIVNDFQKGDIAEGYSVSREKKESFPLTVTSAQKNPTAFYLCASSLDSLLSYEQYFGPGTRLTVT.